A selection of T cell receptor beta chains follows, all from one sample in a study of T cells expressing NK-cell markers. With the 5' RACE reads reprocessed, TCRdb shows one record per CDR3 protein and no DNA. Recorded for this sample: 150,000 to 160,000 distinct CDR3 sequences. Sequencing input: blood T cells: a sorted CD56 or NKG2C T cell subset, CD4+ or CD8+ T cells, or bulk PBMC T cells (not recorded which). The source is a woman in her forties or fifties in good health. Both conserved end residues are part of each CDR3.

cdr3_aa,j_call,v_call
CSVEVRGAGGYTF,TRBJ1-2,TRBV29-1
CASSFLTGIEQFF,TRBJ2-1,TRBV6-5
CASSQMGEYGYTF,TRBJ1-2,TRBV3-1
CASSLVAAGKNEQFF,TRBJ2-1,TRBV7-8
CASTVWLAGDNEQFF,TRBJ2-1,TRBV2
CASSYVTHEQFF,TRBJ2-1,TRBV6-2/TRBV6-3
CAILVAGEQFF,TRBJ2-1,TRBV10-3
CAWALGIGANEQYF,TRBJ2-7,TRBV30
CASSTHGPEQYF,TRBJ2-7,TRBV7-9
CASSFGVGVNEQFF,TRBJ2-1,TRBV12-3/TRBV12-4